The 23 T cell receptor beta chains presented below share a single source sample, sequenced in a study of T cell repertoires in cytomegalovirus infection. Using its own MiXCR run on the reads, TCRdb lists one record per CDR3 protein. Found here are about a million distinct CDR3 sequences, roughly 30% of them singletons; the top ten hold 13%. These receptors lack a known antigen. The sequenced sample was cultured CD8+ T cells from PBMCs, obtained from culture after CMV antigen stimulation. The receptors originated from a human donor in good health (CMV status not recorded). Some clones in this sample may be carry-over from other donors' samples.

The CDR3 DNA sequence: TGTGCCAGCAGTGACGGTGCAGGGGCCTACGAGCAGTACGTC. Protein sequence: CASSDGAGAYEQYV. This chain joins TRBV6-1 and TRBJ2-7, with D maybe TRBD1 (6 bases). In germline, CDR1 is MNHNS, CDR2 SASEGT. V dropped 3 bases and J dropped 2 bases, with 11 bases sitting between them. The CDR3 loop spans 14 amino acids.

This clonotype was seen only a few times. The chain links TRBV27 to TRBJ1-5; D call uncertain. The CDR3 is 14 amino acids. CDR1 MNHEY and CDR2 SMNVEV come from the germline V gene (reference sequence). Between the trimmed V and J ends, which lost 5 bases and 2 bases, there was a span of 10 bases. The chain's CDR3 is CASSRSFGNQPQHF. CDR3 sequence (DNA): TGTGCCAGCAGTAGGAGTTTCGGCAATCAGCCCCAGCATTTT.

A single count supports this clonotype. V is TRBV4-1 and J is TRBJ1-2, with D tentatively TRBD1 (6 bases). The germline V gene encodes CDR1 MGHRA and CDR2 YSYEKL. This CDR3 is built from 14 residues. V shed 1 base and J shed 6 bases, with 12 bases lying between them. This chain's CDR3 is CASSQVSRGHGYTF. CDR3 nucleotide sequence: TGCGCCAGCAGCCAAGTAAGCAGGGGCCATGGCTACACCTTC.

The CDR3 is CACRGGREAFF. CDR3 DNA: TGTGCCTGTAGGGGAGGGAGAGAAGCTTTCTTT. The chain is built from TRBV7-2 and TRBJ1-1, with a possible D match to TRBD1 (5 bases). Trimming cost V 11 bases and J 8 bases, with 15 bases left between them. The CDR3 sequence is 11 residues long. Germline CDR1 and CDR2: SGHTA and FQGNSA.

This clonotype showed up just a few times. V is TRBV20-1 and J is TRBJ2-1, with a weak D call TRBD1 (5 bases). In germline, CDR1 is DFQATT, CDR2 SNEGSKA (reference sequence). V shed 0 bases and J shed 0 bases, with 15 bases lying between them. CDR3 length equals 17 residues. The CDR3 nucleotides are TGCAGTGCTAGAGATATGCGACAGCCGAGCTCCTACAATGAGCAGTTCTTC. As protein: CSARDMRQPSSYNEQFF.

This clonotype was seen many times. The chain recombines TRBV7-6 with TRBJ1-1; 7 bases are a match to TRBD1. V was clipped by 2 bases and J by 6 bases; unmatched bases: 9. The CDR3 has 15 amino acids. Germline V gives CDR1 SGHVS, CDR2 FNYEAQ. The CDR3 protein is CASSLTPTGYPEAFF. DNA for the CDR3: TGTGCCAGCAGCTTAACCCCGACAGGGTACCCTGAAGCTTTCTTT.

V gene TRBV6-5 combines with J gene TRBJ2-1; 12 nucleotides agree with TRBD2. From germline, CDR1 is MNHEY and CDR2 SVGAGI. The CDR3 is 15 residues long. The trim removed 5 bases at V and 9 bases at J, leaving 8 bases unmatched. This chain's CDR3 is CASSPSSGGAGEQFF. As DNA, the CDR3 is TGTGCCAGCAGTCCTTCTAGCGGGGGGGCCGGTGAGCAGTTCTTC.

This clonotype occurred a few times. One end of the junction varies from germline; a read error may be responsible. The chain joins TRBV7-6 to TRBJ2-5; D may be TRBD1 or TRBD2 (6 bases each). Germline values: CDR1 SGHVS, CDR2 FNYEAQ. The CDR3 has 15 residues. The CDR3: CASSSTGRRQETQYF. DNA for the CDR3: TGTGCTAGCAGTTCCACAGGGAGGCGGCAAGAGACCCAGTACTTC. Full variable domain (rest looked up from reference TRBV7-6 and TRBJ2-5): GAGVSQSPRYKVTKRGQDVALRCDPISGHVSLYWYRQALGQGPEFLTYFNYEAQQDKSGLPNDRFSAERPEGSISTLTIQRTEQRDSAMYRCASSSTGRRQETQYFGPGTRLLVL.

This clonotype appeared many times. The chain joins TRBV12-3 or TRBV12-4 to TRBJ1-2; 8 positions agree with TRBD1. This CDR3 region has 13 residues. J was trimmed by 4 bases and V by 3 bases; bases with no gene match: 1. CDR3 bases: TGTGCCAGCAGTTTCGGGACAGGCTATGGCTACACCTTC. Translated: CASSFGTGYGYTF.

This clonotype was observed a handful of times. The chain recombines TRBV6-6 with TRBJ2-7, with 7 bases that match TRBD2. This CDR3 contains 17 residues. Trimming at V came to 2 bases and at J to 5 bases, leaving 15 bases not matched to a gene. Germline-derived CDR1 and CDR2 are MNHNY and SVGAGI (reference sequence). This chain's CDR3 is CASSYVYRDYKADEQYV. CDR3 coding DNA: TGTGCCAGCAGTTACGTGTATCGGGACTATAAAGCCGACGAGCAGTACGTC.

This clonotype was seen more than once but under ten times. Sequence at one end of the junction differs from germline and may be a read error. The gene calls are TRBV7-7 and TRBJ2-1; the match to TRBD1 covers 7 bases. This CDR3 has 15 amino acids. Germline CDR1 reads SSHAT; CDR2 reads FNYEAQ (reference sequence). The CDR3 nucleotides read TGTGCTAGCAGCTTATATTCAGGGGGCTACAATGAGCAGTTCTTC. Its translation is CASSLYSGGYNEQFF.

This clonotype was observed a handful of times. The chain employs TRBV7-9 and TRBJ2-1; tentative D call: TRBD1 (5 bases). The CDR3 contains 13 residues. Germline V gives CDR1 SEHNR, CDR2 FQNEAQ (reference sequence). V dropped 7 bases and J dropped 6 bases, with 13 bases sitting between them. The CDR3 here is CASTPMGPNEQFF. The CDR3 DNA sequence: TGTGCCAGCACCCCGATGGGGCCCAATGAGCAGTTCTTC.

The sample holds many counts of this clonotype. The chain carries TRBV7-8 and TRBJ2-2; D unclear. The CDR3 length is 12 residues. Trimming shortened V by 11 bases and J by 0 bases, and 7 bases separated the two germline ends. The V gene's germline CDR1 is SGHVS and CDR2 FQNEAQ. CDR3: CAWVANTGELFF. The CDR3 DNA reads TGTGCCTGGGTGGCGAACACCGGGGAGCTGTTTTTT.

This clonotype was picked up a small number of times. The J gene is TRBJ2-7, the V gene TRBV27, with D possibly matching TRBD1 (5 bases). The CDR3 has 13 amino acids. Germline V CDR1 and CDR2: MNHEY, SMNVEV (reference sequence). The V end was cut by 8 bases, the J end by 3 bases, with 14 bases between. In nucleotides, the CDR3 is TGTGCCAGCGGAGATTTCAGGGACTACGAGCAGTACTTC. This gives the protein CASGDFRDYEQYF.

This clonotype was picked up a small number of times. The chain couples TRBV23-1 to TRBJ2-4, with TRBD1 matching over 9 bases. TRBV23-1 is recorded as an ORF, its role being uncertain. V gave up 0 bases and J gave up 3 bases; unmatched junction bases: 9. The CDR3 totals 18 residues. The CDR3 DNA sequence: TGCGCCAGCAGTCAATCGATTAGGGACAGGGTTGGCAAAAACATTCAGTACTTC. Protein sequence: CASSQSIRDRVGKNIQYF.

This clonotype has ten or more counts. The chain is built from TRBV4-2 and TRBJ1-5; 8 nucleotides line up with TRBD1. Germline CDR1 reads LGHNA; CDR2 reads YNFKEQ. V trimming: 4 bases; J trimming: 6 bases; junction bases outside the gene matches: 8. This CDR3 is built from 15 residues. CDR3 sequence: CASSPTGGRGQPQHF. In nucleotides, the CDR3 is TGTGCCAGCAGCCCTACAGGGGGAAGAGGTCAGCCCCAGCATTTT.

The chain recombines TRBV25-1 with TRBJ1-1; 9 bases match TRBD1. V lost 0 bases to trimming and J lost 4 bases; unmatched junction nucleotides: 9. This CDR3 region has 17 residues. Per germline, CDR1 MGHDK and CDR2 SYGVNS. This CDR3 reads CASSEYGTGSISTEAFF. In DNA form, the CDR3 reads TGTGCCAGCAGTGAATACGGGACAGGGAGTATATCCACTGAAGCTTTCTTT.

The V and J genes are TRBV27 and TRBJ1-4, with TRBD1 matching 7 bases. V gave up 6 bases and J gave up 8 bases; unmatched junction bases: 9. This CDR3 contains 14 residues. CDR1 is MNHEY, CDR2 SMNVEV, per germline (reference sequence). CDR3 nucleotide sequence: TGTGCCAGCAGCTTCGGGACAGCAGGAGAAAAACTGTTTTTT. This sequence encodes CASSFGTAGEKLFF.

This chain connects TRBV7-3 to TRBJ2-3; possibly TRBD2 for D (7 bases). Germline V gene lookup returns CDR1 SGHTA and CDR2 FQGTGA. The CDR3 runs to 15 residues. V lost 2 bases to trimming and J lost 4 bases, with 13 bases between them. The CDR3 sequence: CASSLYGGAADTQYF. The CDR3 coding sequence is TGTGCCAGCAGCTTATATGGGGGGGCGGCAGATACGCAGTATTTT.

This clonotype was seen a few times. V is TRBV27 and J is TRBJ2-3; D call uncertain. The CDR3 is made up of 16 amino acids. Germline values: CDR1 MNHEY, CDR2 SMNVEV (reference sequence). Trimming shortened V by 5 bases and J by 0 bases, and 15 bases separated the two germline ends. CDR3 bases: TGTGCCAGCAGTAATTTACTTCTCCGGAGCACAGATACGCAGTATTTT. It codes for CASSNLLLRSTDTQYF.

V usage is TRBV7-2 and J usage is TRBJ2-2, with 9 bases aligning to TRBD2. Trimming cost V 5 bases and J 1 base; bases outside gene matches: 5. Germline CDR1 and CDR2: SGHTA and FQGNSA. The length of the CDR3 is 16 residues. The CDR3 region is CASSRAAGGNTGELFF. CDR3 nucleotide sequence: TGTGCCAGCAGCCGGGCAGCGGGGGGGAACACCGGGGAGCTGTTTTTT.

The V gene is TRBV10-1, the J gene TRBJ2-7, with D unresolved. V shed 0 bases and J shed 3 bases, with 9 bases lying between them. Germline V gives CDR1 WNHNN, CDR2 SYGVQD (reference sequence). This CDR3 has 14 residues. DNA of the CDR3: TGCGCCAGCAGTGAGTCTGGGTCTTTCTACGAGCAGTACTTC. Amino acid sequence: CASSESGSFYEQYF.

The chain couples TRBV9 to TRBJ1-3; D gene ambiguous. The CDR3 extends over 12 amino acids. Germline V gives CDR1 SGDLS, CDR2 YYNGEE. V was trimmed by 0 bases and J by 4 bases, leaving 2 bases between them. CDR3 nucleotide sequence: TGTGCCAGCAGCGTAGACGGAAACACCATATATTTT. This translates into CASSVDGNTIYF.